This T cell receptor beta chain was found in a study of cytomegalovirus exposure and HLA in healthy donors (dated by TCRdb to about 2017). Broadly, across the study: According to a later analysis, one platform produced both the approximately 110 validation repertoires and the 700 or so repertoires of the first cohort. The study was designed to test whether signatures of past pathogen exposure could be identified by cataloging public T cell receptors. Besides the first cohort of 666 subjects, a separate validation cohort made up of 90 to 150 different subjects was used. To predict cytomegalovirus infection status, the study combined high-throughput TCR immunosequencing, statistical association of individual TCRs with disease status, and machine learning. Here is what the overall study found, with its caveats: Cytomegalovirus status was reported to be diagnosed by the classifier with high specificity and sensitivity in both the original and validation cohorts. Across donors, most TCR sequences were observed very rarely, whereas some public TCRs were present in many individuals. In vitro tests confirmed that a few of the cytomegalovirus-associated TCR beta chains recognize cytomegalovirus antigens. According to the authors, the approach could potentially be generalized to other disease states and immunological phenotypes. In a later analysis, TCRs clustered in the first cohort were found to also tend to co-occur in the roughly 120 validation repertoires, with 85% to 95% of cluster scores above 0. A later analysis lacked HLA typing for the validation cohort, so it scored co-occurrence in that cohort across all 120 or so repertoires. A total of 150 or so TCR beta chains were listed by the study as associated with cytomegalovirus.

The library relied on the immunoSEQ multiplex PCR assay. The authors' pipeline ran thus. A statistical classification framework was built to diagnose cytomegalovirus status from the catalog of TCR beta chain sequences. Held by TCRdb, this immuneACCESS table contains in-frame sequences only and omits some clones. Under half of the omission traces to an unresolved V gene where checked; the cause of the rest is unknown. Clonal size and the V and J genes are those of that table, whereas D and trimming came from the DNA. This sample comprises about 92,000 clones, approximately 93% of them detected only once. The ten top clones hold around 1.1% of the sample. CDR1 and CDR2 are read off the germline V gene as SGHDT and YYEEEE. Trimming takes 0 bases from V and 5 bases from J, and the germline ends sit 18 bases apart. From cysteine to phenylalanine, the CDR3 is 16 amino acids long. Of all the DNA, just the CDR3 is kept, 48 bases in frame from base 1.

Separate from the approximately 670-subject first cohort, the validation cohort of about 120 subjects was the group to which the donors belonged. To note about this clone: Its antigen is still unknown. The record has no base qualities; no much larger clone is one base away.

The TCR was taken from a woman under 40 in good health and CMV-seropositive. The sample consisted of PBMCs. The chain was built from TRBV5-6 and TRBJ2-7; TRBD1 is possibly the D segment (5 matching bases). The CDR3 reads CASSLAPGQGPNEQYF. In nucleotide form, the sequence is TGTGCCAGCAGCTTGGCTCCCGGGCAGGGTCCCAACGAGCAGTACTTC.